The entry that follows covers one T cell receptor beta chain sequence. The data belong to a study of blood T cell repertoires in COVID-19. Study-level information: Acute and convalescent COVID-19 samples came from the United States, Italy and Spain. From T cells, B-cell-depleted T cells, or PBMCs came the material, which was cDNA or gDNA.

Methods used by the authors: The assay estimated nucleated cells by amplifying reference gene primers. TCRdb's copy holds only in-frame clones and misses some; the assay was immunoSEQ multiplex PCR. Clone size and the V and J calls come from that table; the DNA yielded D and trimming. This table has about 140,000 clones, 70% to 85% appearing once. The CDR3 has 16 amino acids. V lost 1 base, J lost 2 bases, and 17 bases lay in between. CDR1 is SQVTM, CDR2 ANQGSEA, per germline. The receptor comes from a human donor in a cohort sampled during active COVID-19. Sequenced input: peripheral blood. The gene calls are TRBV29-1 and TRBJ2-5; maybe TRBD2 (5 bases). CDR3 loop: CSVEGVLEPGQETQYF. CDR3 DNA sequence: TGCAGCGTTGAAGGCGTACTAGAGCCGGGGCAAGAGACCCAGTACTTC.